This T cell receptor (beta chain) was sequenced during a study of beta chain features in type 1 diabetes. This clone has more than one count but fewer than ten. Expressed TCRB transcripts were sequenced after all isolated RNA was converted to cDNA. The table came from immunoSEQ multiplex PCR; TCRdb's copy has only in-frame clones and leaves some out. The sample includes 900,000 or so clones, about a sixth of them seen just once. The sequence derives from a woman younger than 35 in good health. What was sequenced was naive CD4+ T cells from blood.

For the CDR3, the DNA is TGTGCCAGCAGTTACGACAGGGACACTGAAGCTTTCTTT. This codes for CASSYDRDTEAFF. The chain recombines TRBV7-8 with TRBJ1-1; 7 positions agree with TRBD1. The CDR3 covers 13 residues. V lost 6 bases, J lost 3 bases, and 4 bases stayed unmatched. Germline V gene data show CDR1 as SGHVS and CDR2 as FQNEAQ. The complete variable domain, with remaining parts taken from reference TRBV7-8 and TRBJ1-1, reads GAGVSQSPRYKVAKRGQDVALRCDPISGHVSLFWYQQALGQGPEFLTYFQNEAQLDKSGLPSDRFFAERPEGSVSTLKIQRTQQEDSAVYLCASSYDRDTEAFFGQGTRLTVV.